This T cell receptor beta chain was retrieved from a study of T cells in localized non-small cell lung cancer. This clone is classed as large. Its target is not known. Findings and limits, study-wide: Longer overall survival associated with higher blood T cell density; shorter survival with higher adjacent-lung clonality.

The germline V gene encodes CDR1 MNHGY and CDR2 SAAAGT. V was shortened by 5 bases and J by 2 bases, with 14 bases between the two germline ends. The CDR3 sequence is 15 residues long. The table came from immunoSEQ multiplex PCR; TCRdb's copy has only in-frame clones and leaves some out. Of some 1,800 clones listed, about 20% are singletons. This chain joins TRBV6-8 and TRBJ2-3; unclear D gene. This TCR was recovered from a man aged 18 to 50 with stage I lung adenocarcinoma. The input for sequencing was normal lung tissue next to the tumor, taken before any cancer treatment. Here the CDR3 DNA reads TGTGCCAGCAGTCCGGCTGAAACTTACACAGATACGCAGTATTTT. Translated, it gives CASSPAETYTDTQYF.